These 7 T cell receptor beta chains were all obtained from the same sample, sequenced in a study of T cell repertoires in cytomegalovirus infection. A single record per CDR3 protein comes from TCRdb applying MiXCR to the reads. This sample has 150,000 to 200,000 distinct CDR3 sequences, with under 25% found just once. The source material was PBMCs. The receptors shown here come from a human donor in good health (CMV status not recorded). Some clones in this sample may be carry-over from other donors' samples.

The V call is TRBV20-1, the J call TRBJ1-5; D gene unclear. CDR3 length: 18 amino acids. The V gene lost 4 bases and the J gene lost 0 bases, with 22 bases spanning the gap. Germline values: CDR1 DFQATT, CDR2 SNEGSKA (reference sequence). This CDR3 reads CSAIGFSQTSFSNQPQHF. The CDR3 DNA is TGCAGTGCTATTGGTTTCTCCCAAACCTCTTTTAGCAATCAGCCCCAGCATTTT.

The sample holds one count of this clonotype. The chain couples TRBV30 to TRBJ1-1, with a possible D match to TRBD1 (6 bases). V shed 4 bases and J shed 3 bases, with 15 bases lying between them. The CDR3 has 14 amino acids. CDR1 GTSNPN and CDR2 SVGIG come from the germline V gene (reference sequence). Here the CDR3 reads CAWKFQGGHTEAFF. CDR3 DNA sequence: TGTGCCTGGAAATTCCAAGGGGGTCACACTGAAGCTTTCTTT.

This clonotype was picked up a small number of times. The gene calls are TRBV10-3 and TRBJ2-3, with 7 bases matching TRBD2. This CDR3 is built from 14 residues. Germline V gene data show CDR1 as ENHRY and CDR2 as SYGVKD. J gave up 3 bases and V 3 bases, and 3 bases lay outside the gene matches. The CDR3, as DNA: TGTGCCATCAGTGACCCCGGGGGGACAGATACGCAGTATTTT. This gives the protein CAISDPGGTDTQYF.

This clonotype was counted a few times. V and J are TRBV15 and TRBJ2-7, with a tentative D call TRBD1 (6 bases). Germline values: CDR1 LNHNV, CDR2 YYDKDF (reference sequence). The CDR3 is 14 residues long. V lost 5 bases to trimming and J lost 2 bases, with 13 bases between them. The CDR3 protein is CATSLKGEPYEQYF. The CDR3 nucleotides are TGTGCCACCAGCCTTAAGGGGGAACCCTACGAGCAGTACTTC. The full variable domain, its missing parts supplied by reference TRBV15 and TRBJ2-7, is DAMVIQNPRYQVTQFGKPVTLSCSQTLNHNVMYWYQQKSSQAPKLLFHYYDKDFNNEADTPDNFQSRRPNTSFCFLDIRSPGLGDTAMYLCATSLKGEPYEQYFGPGTRLTVT.

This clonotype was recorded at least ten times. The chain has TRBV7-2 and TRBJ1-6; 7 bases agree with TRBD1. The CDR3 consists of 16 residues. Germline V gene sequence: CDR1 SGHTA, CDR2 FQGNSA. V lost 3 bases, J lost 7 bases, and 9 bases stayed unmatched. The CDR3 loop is CASSFTRQGTNSPLHF. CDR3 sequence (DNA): TGTGCCAGCAGCTTTACCAGACAGGGAACGAATTCACCCCTCCACTTT.

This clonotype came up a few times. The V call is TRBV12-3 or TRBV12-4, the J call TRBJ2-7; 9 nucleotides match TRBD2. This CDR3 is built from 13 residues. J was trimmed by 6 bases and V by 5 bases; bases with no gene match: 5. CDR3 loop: CASSALTSGEQYF. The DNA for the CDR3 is TGTGCCAGCAGTGCCTTGACTAGCGGCGAGCAGTACTTC.

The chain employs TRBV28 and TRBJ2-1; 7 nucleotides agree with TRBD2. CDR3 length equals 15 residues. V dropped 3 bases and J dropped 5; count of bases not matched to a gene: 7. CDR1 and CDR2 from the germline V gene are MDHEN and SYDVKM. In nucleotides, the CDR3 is TGTGCCAGCAGTTTTTGGGGGGGTCAGAACAATGAGCAGTTCTTC. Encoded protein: CASSFWGGQNNEQFF.